This T cell receptor (beta chain) was sequenced for a study of T cell responses to AZD1222 COVID-19 vaccine. A few counts support this clone. The protocol was immunoSEQ multiplex PCR, while the TCRdb copy is restricted to in-frame clones and leaves out a portion. In the table there are roughly 97,000 clones, over 70% of which are singletons. The TCR sequence derives from an adult in good health. This material consisted of peripheral blood, taken on day 0 of AZD1222 vaccination.

The CDR3 region is CASFPLGGGSSYEQYF. Here the CDR3 DNA reads TGTGCCAGCTTCCCCCTGGGGGGAGGGAGCTCCTACGAGCAGTACTTC. The genes are TRBV7-2 and TRBJ2-7; TRBD2 matches 7 bases. Trimming removed 8 bases from V and 0 bases from J; junction bases left unmatched: 13. The CDR3 covers 16 residues. Germline V CDR1 and CDR2: SGHTA, FQGNSA.